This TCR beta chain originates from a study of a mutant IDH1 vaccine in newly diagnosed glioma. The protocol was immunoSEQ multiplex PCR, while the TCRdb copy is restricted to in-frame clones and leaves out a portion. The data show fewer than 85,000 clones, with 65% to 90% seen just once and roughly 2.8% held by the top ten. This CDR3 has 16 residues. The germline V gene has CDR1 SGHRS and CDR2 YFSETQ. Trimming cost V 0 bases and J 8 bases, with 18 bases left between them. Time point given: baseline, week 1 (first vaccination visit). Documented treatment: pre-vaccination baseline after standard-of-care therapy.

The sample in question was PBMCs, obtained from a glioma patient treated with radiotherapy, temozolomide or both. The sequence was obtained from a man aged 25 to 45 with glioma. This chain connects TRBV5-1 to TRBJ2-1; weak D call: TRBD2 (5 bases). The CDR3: CASSLARGGGKDEQFF. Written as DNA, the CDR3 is TGCGCCAGCAGCTTGGCCCGCGGCGGAGGAAAGGATGAGCAGTTCTTC.